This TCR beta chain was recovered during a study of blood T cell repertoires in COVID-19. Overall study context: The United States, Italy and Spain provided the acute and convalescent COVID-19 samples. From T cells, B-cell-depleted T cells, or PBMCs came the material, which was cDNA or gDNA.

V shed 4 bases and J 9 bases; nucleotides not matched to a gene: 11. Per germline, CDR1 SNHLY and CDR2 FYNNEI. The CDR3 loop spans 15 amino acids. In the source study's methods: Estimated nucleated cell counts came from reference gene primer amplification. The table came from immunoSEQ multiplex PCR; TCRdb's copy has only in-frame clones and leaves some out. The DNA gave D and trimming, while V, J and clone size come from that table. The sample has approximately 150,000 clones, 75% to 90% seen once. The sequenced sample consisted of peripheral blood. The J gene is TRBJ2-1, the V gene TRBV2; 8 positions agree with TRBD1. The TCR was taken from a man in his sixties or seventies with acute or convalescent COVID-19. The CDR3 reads CASSGQGSDHGEQFF. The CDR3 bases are TGTGCCAGCAGTGGACAGGGGTCGGACCATGGTGAGCAGTTCTTC.